This T cell receptor beta chain was recovered during a study of T cells in Graves' hyperthyroidism and ophthalmopathy. Researchers amplified the TCR beta CDR3 regions from RNA transcripts. The HTBI primer set drove a first-round RT-PCR of the TCR CDR3. TCRdb reprocessed the multiplex PCR reads via MiXCR and lists one record per CDR3 protein. The sample lists 650,000 to 850,000 distinct CDR3 sequences, 18% occurring once. This clonotype has at least ten counts. The clonotype comes from a woman in her forties or fifties with Graves' hyperthyroidism that later progressed to Graves' ophthalmopathy. Sequenced: blood.

The CDR3 here is CASSGGGVADTQYF. CDR3 DNA: TGCGCCAGCAGCGGCGGCGGGGTAGCAGATACGCAGTATTTT. V and J are TRBV5-1 and TRBJ2-3, with a possible D match to TRBD2 (6 bases). V was clipped by 4 bases and J by 4 bases, with 13 bases between them. Germline CDR1 reads SGHRS; CDR2 reads YFSETQ. The CDR3 is 14 residues long.